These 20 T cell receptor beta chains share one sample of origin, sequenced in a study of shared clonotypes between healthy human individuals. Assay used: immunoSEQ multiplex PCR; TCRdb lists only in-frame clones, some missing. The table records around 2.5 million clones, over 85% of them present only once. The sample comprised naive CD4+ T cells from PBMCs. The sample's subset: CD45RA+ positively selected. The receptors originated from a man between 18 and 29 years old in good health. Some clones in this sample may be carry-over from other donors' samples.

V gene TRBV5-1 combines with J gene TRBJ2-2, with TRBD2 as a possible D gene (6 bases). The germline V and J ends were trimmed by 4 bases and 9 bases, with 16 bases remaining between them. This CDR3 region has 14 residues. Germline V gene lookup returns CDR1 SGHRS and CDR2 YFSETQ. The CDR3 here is CASSLGTGQRELFF. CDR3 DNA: TGCGCCAGCAGCCTTGGGACTGGCCAGCGGGAGCTGTTTTTT.

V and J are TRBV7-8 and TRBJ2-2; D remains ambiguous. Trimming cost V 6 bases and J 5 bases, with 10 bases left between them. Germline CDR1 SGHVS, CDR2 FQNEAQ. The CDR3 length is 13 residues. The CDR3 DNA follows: TGTGCCAGCAGTTCTACAACAACCGGGGAGCTGTTTTTT. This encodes CASSSTTTGELFF.

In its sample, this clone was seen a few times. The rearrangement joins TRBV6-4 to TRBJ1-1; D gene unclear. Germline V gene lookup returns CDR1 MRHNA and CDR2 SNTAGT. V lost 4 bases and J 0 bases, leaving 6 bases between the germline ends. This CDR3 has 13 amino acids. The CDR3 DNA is TGTGCCAGCAGTGTAGAGATGAACACTGAAGCTTTCTTT. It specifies CASSVEMNTEAFF.

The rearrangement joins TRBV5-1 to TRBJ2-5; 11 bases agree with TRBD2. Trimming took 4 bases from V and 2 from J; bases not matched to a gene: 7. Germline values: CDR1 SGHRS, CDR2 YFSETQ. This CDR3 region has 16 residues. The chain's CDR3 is CASSPGLADPQETQYF. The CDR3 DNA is TGCGCCAGCAGCCCGGGACTAGCGGATCCACAAGAGACCCAGTACTTC.

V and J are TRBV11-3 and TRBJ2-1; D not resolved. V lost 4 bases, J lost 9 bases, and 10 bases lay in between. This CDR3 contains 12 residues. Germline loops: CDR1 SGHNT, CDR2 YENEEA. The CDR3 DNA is TGTGCCAGCAGCTCCCTGACGGGTGAGCAGTTCTTC. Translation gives CASSSLTGEQFF.

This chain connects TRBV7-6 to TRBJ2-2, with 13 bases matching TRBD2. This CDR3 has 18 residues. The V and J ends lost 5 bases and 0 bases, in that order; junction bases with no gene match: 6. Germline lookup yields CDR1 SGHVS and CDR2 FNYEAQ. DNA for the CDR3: TGTGCCAGCAGCCGGAGACTAGCGGGAGGAACGAACACCGGGGAGCTGTTTTTT. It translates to CASSRRLAGGTNTGELFF.

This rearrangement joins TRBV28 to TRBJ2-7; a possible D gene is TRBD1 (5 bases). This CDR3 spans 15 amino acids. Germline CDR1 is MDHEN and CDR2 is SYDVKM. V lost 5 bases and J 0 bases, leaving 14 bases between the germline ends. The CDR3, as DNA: TGTGCCAGCAGTCTCCGACAGATAAGCTCCTACGAGCAGTACTTC. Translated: CASSLRQISSYEQYF.

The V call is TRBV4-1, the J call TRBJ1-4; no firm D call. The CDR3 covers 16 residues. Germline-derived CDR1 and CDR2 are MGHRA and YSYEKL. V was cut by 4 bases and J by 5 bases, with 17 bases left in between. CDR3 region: CASSPRSEGRNEKLFF. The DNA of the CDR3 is TGCGCCAGCAGCCCCCGGTCGGAGGGTAGGAATGAAAAACTGTTTTTT.

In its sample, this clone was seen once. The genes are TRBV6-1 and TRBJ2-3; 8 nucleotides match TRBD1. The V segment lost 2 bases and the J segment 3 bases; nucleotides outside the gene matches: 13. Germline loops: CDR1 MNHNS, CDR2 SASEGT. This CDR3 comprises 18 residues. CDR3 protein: CASSEFEAGRGQTDTQYF. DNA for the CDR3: TGTGCCAGCAGTGAATTCGAGGCAGGCAGGGGGCAAACAGATACGCAGTATTTT.

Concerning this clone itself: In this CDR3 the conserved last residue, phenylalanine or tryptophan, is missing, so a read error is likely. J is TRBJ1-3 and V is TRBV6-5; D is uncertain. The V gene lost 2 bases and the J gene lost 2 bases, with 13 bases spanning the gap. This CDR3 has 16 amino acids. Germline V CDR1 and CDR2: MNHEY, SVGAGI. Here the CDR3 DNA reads TGTGCCAGCAGTTACCTCCGTCGGGAAACTGGAAACACCATATATTCT. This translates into CASSYLRRETGNTIYS.

Here the CDR3 reads CASRSALAVGEQYF. Here the CDR3 DNA reads TGTGCCAGCAGATCTGCCTTAGCGGTGGGCGAGCAGTACTTC. The genes are TRBV2 and TRBJ2-7; D might be TRBD2 (6 bases). With 6 bases removed from V and 6 bases from J, the gap between germline ends came to 18 bases. This CDR3 region has 14 residues. Germline V gives CDR1 SNHLY, CDR2 FYNNEI.

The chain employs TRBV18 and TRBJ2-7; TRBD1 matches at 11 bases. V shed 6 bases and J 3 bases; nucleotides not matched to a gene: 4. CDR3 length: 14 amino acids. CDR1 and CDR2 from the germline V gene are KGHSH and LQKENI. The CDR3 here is CASSAGTGGYEQYF. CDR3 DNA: TGTGCCAGCTCCGCGGGGACAGGGGGCTACGAGCAGTACTTC.

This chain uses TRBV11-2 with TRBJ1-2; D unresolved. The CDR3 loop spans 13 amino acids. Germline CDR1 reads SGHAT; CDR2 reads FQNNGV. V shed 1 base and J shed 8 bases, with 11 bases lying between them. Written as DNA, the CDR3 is TGTGCCAGCAGCTTAGGCCGGGCCGACGGCTACACCTTC. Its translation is CASSLGRADGYTF.

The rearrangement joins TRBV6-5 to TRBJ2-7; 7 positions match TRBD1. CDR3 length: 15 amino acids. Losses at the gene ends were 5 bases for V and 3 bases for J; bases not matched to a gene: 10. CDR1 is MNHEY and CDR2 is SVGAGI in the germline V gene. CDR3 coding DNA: TGTGCCAGCAGTCCGGACGGGACAGTCATCTACGAGCAGTACTTC. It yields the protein CASSPDGTVIYEQYF.

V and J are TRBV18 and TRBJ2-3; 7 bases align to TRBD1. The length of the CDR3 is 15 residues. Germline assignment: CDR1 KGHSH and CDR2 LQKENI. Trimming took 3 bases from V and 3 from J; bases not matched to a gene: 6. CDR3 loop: CASSPGQLGTDTQYF. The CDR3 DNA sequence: TGTGCCAGCTCACCGGGACAGTTGGGGACAGATACGCAGTATTTT.

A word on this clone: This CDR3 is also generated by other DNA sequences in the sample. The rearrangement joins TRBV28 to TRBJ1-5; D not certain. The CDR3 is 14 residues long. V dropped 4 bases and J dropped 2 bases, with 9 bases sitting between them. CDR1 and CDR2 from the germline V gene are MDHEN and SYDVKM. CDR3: CASSSPQGNQPQHF. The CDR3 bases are TGTGCCAGCAGTTCCCCCCAGGGCAATCAGCCCCAGCATTTT.

For the CDR3, the DNA is TGTGCCAGCAGCTGGGACCGACCAGATACGCAGTATTTT. This translates into CASSWDRPDTQYF. This chain links TRBV7-8 with TRBJ2-3; D tentatively fits TRBD1 or TRBD2 (5 bases each). The CDR3 totals 13 residues. V was trimmed by 4 bases and J by 4 bases, leaving 9 bases between them. The V gene's germline CDR1 is SGHVS and CDR2 FQNEAQ.

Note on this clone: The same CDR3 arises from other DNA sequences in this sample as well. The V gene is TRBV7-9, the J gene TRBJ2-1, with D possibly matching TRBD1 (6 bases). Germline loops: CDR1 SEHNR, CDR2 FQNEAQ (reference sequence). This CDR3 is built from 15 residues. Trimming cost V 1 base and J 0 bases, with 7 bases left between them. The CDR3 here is CASSLVGGSYNEQFF. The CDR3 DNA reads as TGTGCCAGCAGCTTAGTAGGGGGCTCCTACAATGAGCAGTTCTTC.

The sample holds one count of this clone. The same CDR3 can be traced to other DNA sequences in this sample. The CDR3 loop reads CASSLGTEQYF. The DNA of the CDR3 is TGCGCCAGCAGCTTGGGAACTGAGCAGTACTTC. The genes are TRBV5-1 and TRBJ2-7, with unresolved D. The CDR3 extends over 11 amino acids. V lost 0 bases and J lost 7, with 5 bases in between. Germline values: CDR1 SGHRS, CDR2 YFSETQ.

The CDR3 loop is CASMRPSFTEAFF. CDR3 DNA sequence: TGTGCCAGCATGCGGCCTAGTTTCACTGAAGCTTTCTTT. The J gene is TRBJ1-1, the V gene TRBV6-5, with D unresolved. The V gene's germline CDR1 is MNHEY and CDR2 SVGAGI. Between the trimmed V and J ends, which lost 7 bases and 4 bases, there was a span of 13 bases. The CDR3 is 13 residues long.